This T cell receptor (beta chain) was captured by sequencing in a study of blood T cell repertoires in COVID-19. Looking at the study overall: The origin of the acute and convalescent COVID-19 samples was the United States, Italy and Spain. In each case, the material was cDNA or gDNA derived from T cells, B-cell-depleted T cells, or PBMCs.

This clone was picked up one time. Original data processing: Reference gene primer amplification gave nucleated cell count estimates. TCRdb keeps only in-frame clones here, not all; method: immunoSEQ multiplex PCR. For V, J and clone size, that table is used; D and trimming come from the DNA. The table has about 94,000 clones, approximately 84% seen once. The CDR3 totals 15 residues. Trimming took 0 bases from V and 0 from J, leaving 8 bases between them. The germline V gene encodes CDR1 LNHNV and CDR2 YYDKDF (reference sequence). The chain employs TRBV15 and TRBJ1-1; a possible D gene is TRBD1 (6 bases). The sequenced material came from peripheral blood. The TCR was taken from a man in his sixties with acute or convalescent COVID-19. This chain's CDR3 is CATSRDQGMNTEAFF. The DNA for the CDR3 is TGTGCCACCAGCAGAGATCAGGGGATGAACACTGAAGCTTTCTTT.